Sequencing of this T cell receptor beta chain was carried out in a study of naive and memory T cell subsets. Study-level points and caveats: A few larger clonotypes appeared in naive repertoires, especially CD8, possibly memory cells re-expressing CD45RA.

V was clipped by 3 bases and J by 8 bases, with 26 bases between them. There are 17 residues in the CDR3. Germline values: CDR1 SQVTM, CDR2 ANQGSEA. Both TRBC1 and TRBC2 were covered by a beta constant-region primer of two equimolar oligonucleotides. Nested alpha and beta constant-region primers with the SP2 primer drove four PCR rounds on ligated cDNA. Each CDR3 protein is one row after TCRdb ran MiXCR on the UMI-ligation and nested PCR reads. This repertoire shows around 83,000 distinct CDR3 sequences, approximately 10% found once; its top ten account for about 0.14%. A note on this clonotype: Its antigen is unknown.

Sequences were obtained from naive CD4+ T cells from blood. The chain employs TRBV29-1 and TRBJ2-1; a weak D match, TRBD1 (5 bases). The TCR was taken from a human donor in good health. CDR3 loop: CSVDGSRKQADYDEQFF. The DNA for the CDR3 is TGCAGCGTTGACGGTAGTCGTAAACAGGCGGATTATGATGAGCAGTTCTTC.